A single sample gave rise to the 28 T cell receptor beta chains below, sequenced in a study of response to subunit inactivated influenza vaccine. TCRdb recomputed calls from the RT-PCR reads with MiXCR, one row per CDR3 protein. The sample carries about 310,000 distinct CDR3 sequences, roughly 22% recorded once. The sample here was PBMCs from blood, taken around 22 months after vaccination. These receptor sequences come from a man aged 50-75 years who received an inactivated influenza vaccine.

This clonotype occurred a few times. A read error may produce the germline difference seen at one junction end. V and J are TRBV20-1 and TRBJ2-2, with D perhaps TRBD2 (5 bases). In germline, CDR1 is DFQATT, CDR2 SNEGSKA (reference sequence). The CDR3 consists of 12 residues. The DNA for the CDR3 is TGCAGTGCTAGTAACTCGCCCGGGGTGCTGTTTTTT. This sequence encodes CSASNSPGVLFF.

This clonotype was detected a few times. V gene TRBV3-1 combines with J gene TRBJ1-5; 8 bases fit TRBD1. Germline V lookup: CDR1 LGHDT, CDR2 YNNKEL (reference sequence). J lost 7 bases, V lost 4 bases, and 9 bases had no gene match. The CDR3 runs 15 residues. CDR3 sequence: CASSPTGGRNQPQHF. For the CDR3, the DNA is TGTGCCAGCAGCCCAACAGGGGGAAGAAACCAGCCCCAGCATTTT.

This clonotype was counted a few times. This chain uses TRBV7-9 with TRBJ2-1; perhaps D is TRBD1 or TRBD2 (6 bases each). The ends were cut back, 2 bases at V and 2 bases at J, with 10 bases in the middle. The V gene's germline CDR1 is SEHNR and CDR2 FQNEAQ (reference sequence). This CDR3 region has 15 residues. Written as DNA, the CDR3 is TGTGCCAGCAGCTTAAGGGGGGCCGCCTACAATGAGCAGTTCTTC. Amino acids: CASSLRGAAYNEQFF.

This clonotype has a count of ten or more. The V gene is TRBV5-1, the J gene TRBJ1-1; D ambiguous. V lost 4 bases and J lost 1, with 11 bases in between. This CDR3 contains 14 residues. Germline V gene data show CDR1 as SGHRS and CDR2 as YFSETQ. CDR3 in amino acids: CASSQRTGNTEAFF. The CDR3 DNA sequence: TGCGCCAGCAGCCAAAGGACGGGGAACACTGAAGCTTTCTTT.

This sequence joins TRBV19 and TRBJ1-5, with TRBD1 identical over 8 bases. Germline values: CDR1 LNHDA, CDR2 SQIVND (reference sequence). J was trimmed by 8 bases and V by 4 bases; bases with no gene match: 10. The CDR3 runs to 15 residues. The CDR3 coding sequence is TGTGCCAGTAGTACGACAGGGGCTAACGTGGAGCCCCAGCATTTT. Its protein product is CASSTTGANVEPQHF. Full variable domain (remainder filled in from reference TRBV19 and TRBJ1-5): DGGITQSPKYLFRKEGQNVTLSCEQNLNHDAMYWYRQDPGQGLRLIYYSQIVNDFQKGDIAEGYSVSREKKESFPLTVTSAQKNPTAFYLCASSTTGANVEPQHFGDGTRLSIL.

The CDR3 sequence: CAISGDRGHGYTF. As DNA, the CDR3 is TGTGCCATCAGTGGGGACAGGGGGCACGGCTACACCTTC. The V call is TRBV10-3, the J call TRBJ1-2, with 12 bases matching TRBD1. With 4 bases clipped from V and 8 bases from J, the junction kept 2 bases outside the gene matches. The CDR3 is 13 amino acids. Germline V gives CDR1 ENHRY, CDR2 SYGVKD.

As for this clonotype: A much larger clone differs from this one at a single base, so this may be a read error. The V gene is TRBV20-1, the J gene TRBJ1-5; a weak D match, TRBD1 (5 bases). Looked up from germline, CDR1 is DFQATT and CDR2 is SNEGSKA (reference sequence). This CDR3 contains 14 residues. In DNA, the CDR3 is TGCAGTGCTGGGCGGGGGTCTAGCAATCAGGCCCAGCATTTT. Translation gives CSAGRGSSNQAQHF.

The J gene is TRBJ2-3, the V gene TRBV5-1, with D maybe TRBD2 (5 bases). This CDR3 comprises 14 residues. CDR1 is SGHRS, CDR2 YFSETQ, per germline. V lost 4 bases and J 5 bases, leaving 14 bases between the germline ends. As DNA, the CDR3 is TGCGCCAGCAGCCCTCCGGAAGGGAGAGATACGCAGTATTTT. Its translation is CASSPPEGRDTQYF. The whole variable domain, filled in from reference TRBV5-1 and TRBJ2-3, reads KAGVTQTPRYLIKTRGQQVTLSCSPISGHRSVSWYQQTPGQGLQFLFEYFSETQRNKGNFPGRFSGRQFSNSRSEMNVSTLELGDSALYLCASSPPEGRDTQYFGPGTRLTVL.

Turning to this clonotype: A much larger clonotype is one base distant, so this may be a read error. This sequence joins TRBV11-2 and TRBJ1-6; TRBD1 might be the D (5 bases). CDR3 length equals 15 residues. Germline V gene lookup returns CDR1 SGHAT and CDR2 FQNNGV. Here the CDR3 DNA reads TGTGCCAGCAGCCTACAGGCTAATAGGAATTCACCCCTCCAATTT. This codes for CASSLQANRNSPLQF.

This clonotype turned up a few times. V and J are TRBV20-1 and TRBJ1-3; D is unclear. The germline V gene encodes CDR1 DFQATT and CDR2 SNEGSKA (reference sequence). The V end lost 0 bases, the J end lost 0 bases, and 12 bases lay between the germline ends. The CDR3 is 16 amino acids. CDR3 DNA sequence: TGCAGTGCTAGAGATATTGGCCACGGCTCTGGAAACACCATATATTTT. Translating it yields CSARDIGHGSGNTIYF.

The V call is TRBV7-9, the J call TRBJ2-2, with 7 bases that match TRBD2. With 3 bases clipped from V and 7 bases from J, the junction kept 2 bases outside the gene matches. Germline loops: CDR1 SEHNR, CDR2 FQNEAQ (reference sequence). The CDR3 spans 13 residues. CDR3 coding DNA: TGTGCCAGCAGCTTTACTAGCGTCGGGGAGCTGTTTTTT. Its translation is CASSFTSVGELFF. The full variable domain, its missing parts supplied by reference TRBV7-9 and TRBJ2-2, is DTGVSQNPRHKITKRGQNVTFRCDPISEHNRLYWYRQTLGQGPEFLTYFQNEAQLEKSRLLSDRFSAERPKGSFSTLEIQRTEQGDSAMYLCASSFTSVGELFFGEGSRLTVL.

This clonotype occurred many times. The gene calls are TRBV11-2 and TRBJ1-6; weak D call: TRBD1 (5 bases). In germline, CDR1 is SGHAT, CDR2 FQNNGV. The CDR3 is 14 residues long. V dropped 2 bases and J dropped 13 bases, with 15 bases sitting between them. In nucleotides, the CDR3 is TGTGCCAGCAGCTTAAGGCAGCAGGGCATGCCCCTCCACTTT. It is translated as CASSLRQQGMPLHF.

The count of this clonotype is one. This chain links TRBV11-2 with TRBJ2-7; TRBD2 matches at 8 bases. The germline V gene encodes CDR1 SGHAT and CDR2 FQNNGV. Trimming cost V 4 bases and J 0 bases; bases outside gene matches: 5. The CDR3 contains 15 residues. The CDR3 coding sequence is TGTGCCAGCAGCTCCCCTGCGGGAGGCTCCTACGAGCAGTACTTC. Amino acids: CASSSPAGGSYEQYF.

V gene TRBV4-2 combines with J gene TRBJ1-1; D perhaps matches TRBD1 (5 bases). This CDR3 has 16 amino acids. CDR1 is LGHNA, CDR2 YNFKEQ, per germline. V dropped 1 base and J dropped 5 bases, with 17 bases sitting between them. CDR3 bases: TGTGCCAGCAGCCAAGTTAACCAGGGAGGGCAAACTGAAGCTTTCTTT. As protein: CASSQVNQGGQTEAFF.

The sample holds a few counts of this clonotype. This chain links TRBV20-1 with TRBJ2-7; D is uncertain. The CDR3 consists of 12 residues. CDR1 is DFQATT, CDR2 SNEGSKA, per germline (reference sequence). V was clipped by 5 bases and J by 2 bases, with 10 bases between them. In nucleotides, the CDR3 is TGCAGTGCTTCTTCGATACCCTACGAGCAGTACTTC. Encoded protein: CSASSIPYEQYF.

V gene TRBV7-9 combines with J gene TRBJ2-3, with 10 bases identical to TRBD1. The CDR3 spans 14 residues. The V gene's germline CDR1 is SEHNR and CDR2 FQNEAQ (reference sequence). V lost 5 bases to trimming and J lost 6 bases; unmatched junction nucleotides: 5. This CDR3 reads CASSPTGGMDTQYF. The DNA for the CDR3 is TGTGCCAGCAGCCCGACAGGGGGCATGGATACGCAGTATTTT.

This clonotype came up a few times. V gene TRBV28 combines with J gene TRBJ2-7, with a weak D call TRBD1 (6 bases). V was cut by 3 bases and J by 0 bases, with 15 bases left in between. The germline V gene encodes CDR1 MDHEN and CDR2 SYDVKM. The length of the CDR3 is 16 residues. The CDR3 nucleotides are TGTGCCAGCAGTTTCTGGGGGCGCTATACCTCCTACGAGCAGTACTTC. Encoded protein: CASSFWGRYTSYEQYF.

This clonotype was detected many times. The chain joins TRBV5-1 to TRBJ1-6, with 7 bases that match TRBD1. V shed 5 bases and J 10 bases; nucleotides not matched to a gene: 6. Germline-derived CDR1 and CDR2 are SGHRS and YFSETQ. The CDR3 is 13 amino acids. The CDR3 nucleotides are TGCGCCAGCAGTGACAGGGAAGGCTCACCCCTCCACTTT. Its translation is CASSDREGSPLHF.

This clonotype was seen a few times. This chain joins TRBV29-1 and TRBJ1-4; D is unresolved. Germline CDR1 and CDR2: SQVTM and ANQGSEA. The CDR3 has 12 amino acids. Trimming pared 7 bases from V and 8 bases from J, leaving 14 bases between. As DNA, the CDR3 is TGCAGCGCCCGGCGGGCAGGAGAAAAACTGTTTTTT. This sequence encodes CSARRAGEKLFF.

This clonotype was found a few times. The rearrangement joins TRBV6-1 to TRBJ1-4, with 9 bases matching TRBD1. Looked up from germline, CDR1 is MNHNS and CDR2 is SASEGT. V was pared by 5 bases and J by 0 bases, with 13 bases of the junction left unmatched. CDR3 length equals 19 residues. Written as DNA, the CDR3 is TGTGCCAGCAGTCCAGGACAGGGGATTAATTATCCAACTAATGAAAAACTGTTTTTT. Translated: CASSPGQGINYPTNEKLFF.

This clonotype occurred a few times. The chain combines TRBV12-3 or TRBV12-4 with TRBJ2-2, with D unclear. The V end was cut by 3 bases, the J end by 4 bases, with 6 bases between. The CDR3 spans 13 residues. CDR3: CASSFRATGELFF. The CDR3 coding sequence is TGTGCCAGCAGTTTCCGGGCCACCGGGGAGCTGTTTTTT.

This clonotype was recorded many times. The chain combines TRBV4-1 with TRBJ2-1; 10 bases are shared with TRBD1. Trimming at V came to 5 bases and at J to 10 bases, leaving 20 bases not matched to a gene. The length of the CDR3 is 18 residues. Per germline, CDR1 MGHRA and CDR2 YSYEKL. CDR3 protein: CASSYPGQGLQVGVEQFF. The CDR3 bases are TGCGCCAGCAGCTATCCGGGACAGGGGCTCCAAGTAGGGGTGGAGCAGTTCTTC.

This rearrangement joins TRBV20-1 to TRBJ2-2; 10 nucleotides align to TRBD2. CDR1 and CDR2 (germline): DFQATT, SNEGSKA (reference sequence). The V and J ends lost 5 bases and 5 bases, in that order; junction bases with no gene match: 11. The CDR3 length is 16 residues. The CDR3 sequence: CSALRLAGDRTGELFF. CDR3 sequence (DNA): TGCAGTGCTCTCCGCCTAGCGGGAGATAGGACCGGGGAGCTGTTTTTT.

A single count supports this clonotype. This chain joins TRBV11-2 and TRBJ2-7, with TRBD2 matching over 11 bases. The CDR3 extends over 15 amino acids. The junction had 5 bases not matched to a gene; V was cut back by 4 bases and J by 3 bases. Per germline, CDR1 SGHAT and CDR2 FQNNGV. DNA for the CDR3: TGTGCCAGCAGCTACGGACTAGCGGGTATCTACGAGCAGTACTTC. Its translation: CASSYGLAGIYEQYF.

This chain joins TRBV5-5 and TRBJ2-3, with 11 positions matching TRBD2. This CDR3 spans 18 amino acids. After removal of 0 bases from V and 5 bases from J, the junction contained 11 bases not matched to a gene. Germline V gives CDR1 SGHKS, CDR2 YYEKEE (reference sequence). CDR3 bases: TGTGCCAGCAGCTTGGCGGTAGCGGGAGGGCCGGGTGAAGATACGCAGTATTTT. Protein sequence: CASSLAVAGGPGEDTQYF. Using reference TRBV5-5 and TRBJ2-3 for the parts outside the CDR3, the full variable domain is DAGVTQSPTHLIKTRGQQVTLRCSPISGHKSVSWYQQVLGQGPQFIFQYYEKEERGRGNFPDRFSARQFPNYSSELNVNALLLGDSALYLCASSLAVAGGPGEDTQYFGPGTRLTVL.

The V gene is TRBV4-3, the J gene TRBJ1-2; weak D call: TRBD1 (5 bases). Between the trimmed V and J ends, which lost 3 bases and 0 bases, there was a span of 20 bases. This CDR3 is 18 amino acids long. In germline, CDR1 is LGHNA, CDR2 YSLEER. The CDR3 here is CASSHTSSWGRPNYGYTF. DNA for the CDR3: TGCGCCAGCAGCCATACATCCTCGTGGGGGAGACCTAACTATGGCTACACCTTC.

The DNA of the CDR3 is TGCGCCAGCAGCTCGACCGGGACAGGTAACACTGAAGCTTTCTTT. It yields the protein CASSSTGTGNTEAFF. The chain couples TRBV5-1 to TRBJ1-1; TRBD1 matches at 8 bases. Germline lookup yields CDR1 SGHRS and CDR2 YFSETQ. The V segment lost 3 bases and the J segment 2 bases; nucleotides outside the gene matches: 6. CDR3 length: 15 residues.

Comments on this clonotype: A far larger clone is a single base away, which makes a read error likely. CDR3 sequence: CASSLCGDYGYTF. The CDR3 DNA reads as TGTGCCAGCAGTTTATGCGGAGACTATGGCTACACCTTC. The chain couples TRBV12-3 or TRBV12-4 to TRBJ1-2; D is unresolved. Trimming pared 2 bases from V and 3 bases from J, leaving 7 bases between. The CDR3 contains 13 residues.